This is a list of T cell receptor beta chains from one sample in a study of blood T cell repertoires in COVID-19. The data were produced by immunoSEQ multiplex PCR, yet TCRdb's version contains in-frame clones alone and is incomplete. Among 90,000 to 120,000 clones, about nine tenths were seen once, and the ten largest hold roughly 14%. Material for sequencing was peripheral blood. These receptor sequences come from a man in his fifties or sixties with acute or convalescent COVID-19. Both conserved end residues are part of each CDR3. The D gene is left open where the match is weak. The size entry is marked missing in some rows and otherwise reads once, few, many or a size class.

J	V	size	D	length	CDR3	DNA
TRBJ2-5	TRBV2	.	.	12	CASSEEGGAQYF	TGTGCCAGCAGTGAAGAGGGAGGAGCCCAGTACTTC
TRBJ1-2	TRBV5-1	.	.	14	CASSRGGYDYGYTF	TGCGCCAGCAGCCGGGGGGGTTACGACTATGGCTACACCTTC
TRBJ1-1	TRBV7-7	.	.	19	CASSSQDGAFSTMNTEAFF	TGTGCCAGCAGCTCCCAGGATGGGGCGTTTTCTACCATGAACACTGAAGCTTTCTTT
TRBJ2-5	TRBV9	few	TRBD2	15	CASSVDSGRGETQYF	TGTGCCAGCAGCGTAGACAGCGGGAGAGGAGAGACCCAGTACTTC
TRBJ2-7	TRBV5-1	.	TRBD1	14	CASSERTGGNEQYF	TGCGCCAGCAGCGAGAGGACAGGGGGCAACGAGCAGTACTTC
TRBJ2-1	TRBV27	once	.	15	CASRREVSSYNEQFF	TGTGCCAGCAGGAGGGAGGTGAGCTCCTACAATGAGCAGTTCTTC
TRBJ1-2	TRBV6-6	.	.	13	CASGPGYAYGYTF	TGTGCCAGCGGACCAGGGTACGCCTATGGCTACACCTTC
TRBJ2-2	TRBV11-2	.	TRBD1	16	CASSLRDRPNTGELFF	TGTGCCAGCAGCTTACGGGACAGGCCCAACACCGGGGAGCTGTTTTTT
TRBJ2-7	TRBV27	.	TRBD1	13	CASRGTATYEQYF	TGTGCCAGCAGGGGGACAGCCACCTACGAGCAGTACTTC
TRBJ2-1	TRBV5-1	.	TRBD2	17	CASSWTSGRASYNEQFF	TGCGCCAGCAGCTGGACTAGCGGGAGAGCCTCCTACAATGAGCAGTTCTTC
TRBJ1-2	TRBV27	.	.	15	CASRVAQGKDYGYTF	TGTGCCAGCCGGGTGGCTCAGGGAAAGGACTATGGCTACACCTTC
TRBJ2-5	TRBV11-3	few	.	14	CASSSPDRQETQYF	TGTGCCAGCAGCTCCCCGGACAGACAAGAGACCCAGTACTTC
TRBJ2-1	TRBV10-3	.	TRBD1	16	CAILSGKTGGYNEQFF	TGTGCCATCCTGTCCGGTAAGACAGGGGGCTACAATGAGCAGTTCTTC
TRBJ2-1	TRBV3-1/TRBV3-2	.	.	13	CASSLQRVREQFF	TGTGCCAGCAGTCTGCAACGAGTCCGTGAGCAGTTCTTC